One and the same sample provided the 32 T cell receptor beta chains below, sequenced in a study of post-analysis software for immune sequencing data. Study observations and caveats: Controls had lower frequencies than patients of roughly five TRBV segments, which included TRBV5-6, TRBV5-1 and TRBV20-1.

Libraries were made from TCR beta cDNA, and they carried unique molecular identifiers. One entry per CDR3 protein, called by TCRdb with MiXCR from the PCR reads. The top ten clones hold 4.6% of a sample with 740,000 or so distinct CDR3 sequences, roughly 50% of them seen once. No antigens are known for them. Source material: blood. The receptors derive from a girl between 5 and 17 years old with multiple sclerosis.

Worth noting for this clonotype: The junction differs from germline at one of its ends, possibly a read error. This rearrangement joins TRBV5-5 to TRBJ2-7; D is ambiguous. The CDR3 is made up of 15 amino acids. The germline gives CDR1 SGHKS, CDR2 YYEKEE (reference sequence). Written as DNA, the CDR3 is TGTGCCAGCAGCTTGGTGAGATCGGTCTCCCACGAGCAGTACTTC. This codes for CASSLVRSVSHEQYF.

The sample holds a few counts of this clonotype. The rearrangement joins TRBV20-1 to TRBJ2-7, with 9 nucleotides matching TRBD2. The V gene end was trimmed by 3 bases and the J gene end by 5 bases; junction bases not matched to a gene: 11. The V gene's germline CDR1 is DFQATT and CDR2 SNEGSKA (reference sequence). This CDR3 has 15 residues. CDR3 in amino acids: CSASLRGTSPNEQYF. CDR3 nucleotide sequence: TGCAGTGCTAGCCTTCGGGGGACTAGCCCCAACGAGCAGTACTTC.

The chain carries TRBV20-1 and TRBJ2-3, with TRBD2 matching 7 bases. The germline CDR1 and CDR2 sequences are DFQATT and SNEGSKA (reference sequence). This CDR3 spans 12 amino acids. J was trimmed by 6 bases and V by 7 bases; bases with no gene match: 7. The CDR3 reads CSVAGEQDTQYF. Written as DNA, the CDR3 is TGCAGTGTTGCGGGAGAGCAGGATACGCAGTATTTT.

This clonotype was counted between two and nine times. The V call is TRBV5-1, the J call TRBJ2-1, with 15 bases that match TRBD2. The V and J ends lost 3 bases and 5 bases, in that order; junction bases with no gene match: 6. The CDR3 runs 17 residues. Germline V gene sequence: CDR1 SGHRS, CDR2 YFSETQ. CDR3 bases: TGCGCCAGCAGCTCGGGACTAGCGGGGGGCGCAAACAATGAGCAGTTCTTC. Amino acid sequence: CASSSGLAGGANNEQFF.

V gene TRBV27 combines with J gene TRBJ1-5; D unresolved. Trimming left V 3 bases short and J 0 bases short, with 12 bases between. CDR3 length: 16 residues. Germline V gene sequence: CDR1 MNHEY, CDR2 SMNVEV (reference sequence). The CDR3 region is CASSLGGTHSNQPQHF. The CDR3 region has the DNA TGTGCCAGCAGTTTGGGAGGTACTCATAGCAATCAGCCCCAGCATTTT.

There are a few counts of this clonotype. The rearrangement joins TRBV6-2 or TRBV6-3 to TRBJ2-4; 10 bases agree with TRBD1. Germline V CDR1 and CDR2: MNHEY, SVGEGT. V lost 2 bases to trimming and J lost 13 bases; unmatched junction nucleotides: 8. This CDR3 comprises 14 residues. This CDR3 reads CASSYETGGAVQYF. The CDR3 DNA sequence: TGTGCCAGCAGTTACGAGACAGGGGGCGCGGTGCAGTACTTC.

The CDR3 loop reads CASHLAPDRNTEAFF. CDR3 sequence (DNA): TGCGCCAGCCACCTAGCCCCGGACAGGAACACTGAAGCTTTCTTT. The chain couples TRBV5-1 to TRBJ1-1; weak D call: TRBD1 (6 bases). Deletions cut 7 bases from V and 1 base from J, with 17 bases between. Germline V gene data show CDR1 as SGHRS and CDR2 as YFSETQ. The CDR3 consists of 15 residues.

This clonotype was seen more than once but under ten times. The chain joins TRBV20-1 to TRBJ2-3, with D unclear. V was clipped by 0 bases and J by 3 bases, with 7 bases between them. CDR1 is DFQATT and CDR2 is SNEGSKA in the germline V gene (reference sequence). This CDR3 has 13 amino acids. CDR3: CSARDLPTDTQYF. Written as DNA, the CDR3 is TGCAGTGCTAGAGATCTCCCTACAGATACGCAGTATTTT.

DNA of the CDR3: TGCAGCGTTTGGGGGGGAACCCCGGGATTCATGGAGCAGTACTTC. Translation: CSVWGGTPGFMEQYF. The chain couples TRBV29-1 to TRBJ2-5; 7 nucleotides align to TRBD2. Per the germline V gene, CDR1 is SQVTM and CDR2 is ANQGSEA. This CDR3 region has 15 residues. Trimming cost V 5 bases and J 11 bases; bases outside gene matches: 20.

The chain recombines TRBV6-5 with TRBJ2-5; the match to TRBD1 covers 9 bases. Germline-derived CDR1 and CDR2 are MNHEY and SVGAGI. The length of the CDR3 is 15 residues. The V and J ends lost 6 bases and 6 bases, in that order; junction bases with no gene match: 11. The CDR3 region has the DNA TGTGCCAGCAGCAACCTAGGACAGGGGATCCAGACCCAGTACTTC. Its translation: CASSNLGQGIQTQYF.

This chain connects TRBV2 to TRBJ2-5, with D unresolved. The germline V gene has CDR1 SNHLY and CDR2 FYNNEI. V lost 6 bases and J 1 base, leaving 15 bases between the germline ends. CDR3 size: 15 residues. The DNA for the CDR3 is TGTGCCAGCAGACCTGGACGAGCAGTCCAAGAGACCCAGTACTTC. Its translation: CASRPGRAVQETQYF.

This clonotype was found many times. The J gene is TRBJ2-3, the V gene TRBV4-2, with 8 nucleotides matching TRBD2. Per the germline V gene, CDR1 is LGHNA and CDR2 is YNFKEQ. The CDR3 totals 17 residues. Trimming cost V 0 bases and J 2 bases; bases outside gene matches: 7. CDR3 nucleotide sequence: TGTGCCAGCAGCCAAGATTTAAGCGGGGGACCCACAGATACGCAGTATTTT. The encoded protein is CASSQDLSGGPTDTQYF.

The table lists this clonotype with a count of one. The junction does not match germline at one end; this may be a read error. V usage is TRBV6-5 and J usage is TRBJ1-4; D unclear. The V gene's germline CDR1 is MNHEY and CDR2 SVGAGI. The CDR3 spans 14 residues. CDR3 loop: CASSPKVSNERLFF. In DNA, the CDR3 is TGTGCCAGCAGCCCCAAGGTGTCGAATGAAAGACTGTTTTTT.

In nucleotides, the CDR3 is TGCGCCAGCAGCCTGGGGACAAGGCCCTACGAGCAGTACTTC. It encodes CASSLGTRPYEQYF. The J gene is TRBJ2-7, the V gene TRBV5-1; the D gene is possibly TRBD1 (6 bases). This CDR3 region has 14 residues. V was pared by 4 bases and J by 2 bases, with 13 bases between. CDR1 SGHRS and CDR2 YFSETQ come from the germline V gene.

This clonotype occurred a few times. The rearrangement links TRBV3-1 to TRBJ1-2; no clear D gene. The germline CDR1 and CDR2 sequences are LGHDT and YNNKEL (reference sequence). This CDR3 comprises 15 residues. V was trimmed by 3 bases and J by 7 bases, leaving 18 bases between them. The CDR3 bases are TGTGCCAGCAGCCAGAGGGATTCAAAATTGGTTGGCTACACCTTC. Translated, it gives CASSQRDSKLVGYTF.

The DNA for the CDR3 is TGTGCCAGTAGTAGGAGGTATGAGCAGTTCTTC. Its translation is CASSRRYEQFF. The rearrangement uses TRBV19 and TRBJ2-1, with a tentative D call TRBD2 (5 bases). Germline V gene data show CDR1 as LNHDA and CDR2 as SQIVND (reference sequence). This CDR3 is built from 11 residues. Trimming cost V 4 bases and J 8 bases, with 6 bases left between them.

CDR3 DNA: TGTGCCAGCAGTTTATATGGGGCAGGGGCAGATACGCAGTATTTT. This translates into CASSLYGAGADTQYF. The V and J genes are TRBV27 and TRBJ2-3; D is perhaps TRBD1 (6 bases). CDR1 is MNHEY, CDR2 SMNVEV, per germline (reference sequence). The length of the CDR3 is 15 residues. V was shortened by 1 base and J by 4 bases, with 12 bases between the two germline ends.

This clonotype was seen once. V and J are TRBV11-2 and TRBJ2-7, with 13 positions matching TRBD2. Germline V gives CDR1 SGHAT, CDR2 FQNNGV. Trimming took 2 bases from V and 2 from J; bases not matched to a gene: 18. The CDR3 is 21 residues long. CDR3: CASSLFGVGLAGERATYEQYF. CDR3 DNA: TGTGCCAGCAGCTTATTCGGTGTCGGACTAGCGGGAGAAAGGGCCACCTACGAGCAGTACTTC.

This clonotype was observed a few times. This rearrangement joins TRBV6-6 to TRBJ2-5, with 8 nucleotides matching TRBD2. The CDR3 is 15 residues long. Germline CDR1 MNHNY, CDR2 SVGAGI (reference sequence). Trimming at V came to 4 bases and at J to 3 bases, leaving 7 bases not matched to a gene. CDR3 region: CASSFLGTSKETQYF. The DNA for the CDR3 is TGTGCCAGCAGTTTTCTCGGGACTAGTAAAGAGACCCAGTACTTC.

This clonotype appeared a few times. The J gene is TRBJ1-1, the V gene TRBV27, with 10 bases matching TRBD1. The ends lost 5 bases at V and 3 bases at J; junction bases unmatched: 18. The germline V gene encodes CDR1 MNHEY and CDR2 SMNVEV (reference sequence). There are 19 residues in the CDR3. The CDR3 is CASSLGTGVFSGLDTEAFF. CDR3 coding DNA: TGTGCCAGCAGTCTAGGGACAGGGGTTTTCAGCGGGCTGGACACTGAAGCTTTCTTT.

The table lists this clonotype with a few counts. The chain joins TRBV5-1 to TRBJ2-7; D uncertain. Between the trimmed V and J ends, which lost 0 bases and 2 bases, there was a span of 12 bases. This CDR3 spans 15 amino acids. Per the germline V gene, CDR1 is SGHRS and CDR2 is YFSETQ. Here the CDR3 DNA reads TGCGCCAGCAGCTTGGGCCAGGCGTTAACCTACGAGCAGTACTTC. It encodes CASSLGQALTYEQYF.

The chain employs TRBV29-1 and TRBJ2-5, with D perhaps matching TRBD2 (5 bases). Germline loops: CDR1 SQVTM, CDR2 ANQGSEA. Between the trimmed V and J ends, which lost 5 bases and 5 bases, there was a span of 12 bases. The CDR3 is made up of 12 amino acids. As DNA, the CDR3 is TGCAGCGTTTTCACCGGACTGGAGACCCAGTACTTC. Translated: CSVFTGLETQYF.

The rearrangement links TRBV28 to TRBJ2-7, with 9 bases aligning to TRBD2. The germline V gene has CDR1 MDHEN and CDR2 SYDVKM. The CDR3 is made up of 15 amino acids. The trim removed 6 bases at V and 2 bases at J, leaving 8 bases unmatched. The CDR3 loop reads CASRRAGGSPYEQYF. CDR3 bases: TGTGCCAGCAGGCGGGCGGGAGGGTCCCCCTACGAGCAGTACTTC.

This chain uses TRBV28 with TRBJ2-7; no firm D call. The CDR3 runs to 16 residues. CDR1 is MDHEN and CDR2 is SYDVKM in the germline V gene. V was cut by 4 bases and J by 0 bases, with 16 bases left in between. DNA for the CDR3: TGTGCCAGCAGTTCCCCCCGAGTGGAGCACTCCTACGAGCAGTACTTC. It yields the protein CASSSPRVEHSYEQYF.

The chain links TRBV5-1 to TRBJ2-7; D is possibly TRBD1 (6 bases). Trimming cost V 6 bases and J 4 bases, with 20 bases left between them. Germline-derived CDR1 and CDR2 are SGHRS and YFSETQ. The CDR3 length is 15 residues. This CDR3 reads CASNPAGQGSYEQYF. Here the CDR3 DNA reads TGCGCCAGCAATCCCGCCGGGCAGGGGTCGTACGAGCAGTACTTC.

CDR3 in amino acids: CAISLNRDGLRYTF. CDR3 nucleotides: TGTGCCATCAGCTTGAACCGGGACGGCTTAAGGTACACCTTC. The chain combines TRBV10-3 with TRBJ1-2; a possible D gene is TRBD1 (5 bases). The CDR3 has 14 amino acids. Trimming left V 6 bases short and J 11 bases short, with 22 bases between. CDR1 is ENHRY, CDR2 SYGVKD, per germline.

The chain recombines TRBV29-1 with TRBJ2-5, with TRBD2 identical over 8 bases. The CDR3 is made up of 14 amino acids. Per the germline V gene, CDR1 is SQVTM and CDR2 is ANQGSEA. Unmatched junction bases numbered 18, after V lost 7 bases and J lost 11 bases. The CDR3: CSAGPGLGLKEQYF. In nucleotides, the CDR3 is TGCAGCGCCGGACCGGGACTAGGGCTGAAAGAGCAGTACTTC.

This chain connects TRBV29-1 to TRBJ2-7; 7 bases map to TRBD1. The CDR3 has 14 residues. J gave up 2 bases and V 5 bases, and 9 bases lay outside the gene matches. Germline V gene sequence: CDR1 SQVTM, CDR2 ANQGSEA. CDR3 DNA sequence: TGCAGCGTTCTTAAACAGGGGAGCCCCTACGAGCAGTACTTC. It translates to CSVLKQGSPYEQYF.

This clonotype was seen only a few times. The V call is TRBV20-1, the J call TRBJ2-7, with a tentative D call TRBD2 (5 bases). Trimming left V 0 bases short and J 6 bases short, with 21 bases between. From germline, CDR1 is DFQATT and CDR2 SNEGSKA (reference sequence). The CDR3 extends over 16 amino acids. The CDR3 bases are TGCAGTGCTAGAGATCTGAGGGATCCTTCCCCTCTCGAGCAGTACTTC. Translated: CSARDLRDPSPLEQYF.

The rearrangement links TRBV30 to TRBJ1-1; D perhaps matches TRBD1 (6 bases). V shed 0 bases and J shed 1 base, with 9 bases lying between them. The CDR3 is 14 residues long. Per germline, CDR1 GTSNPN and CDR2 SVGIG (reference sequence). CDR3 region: CAWSVGQQNTEAFF. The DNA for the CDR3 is TGTGCCTGGAGTGTGGGACAACAGAACACTGAAGCTTTCTTT.

The DNA of the CDR3 is TGTGCCATTACGGGAGAGGGGGCAAGCAATCAGCCCCAGCATTTT. This encodes CAITGEGASNQPQHF. This chain connects TRBV7-9 to TRBJ1-5; 7 bases align to TRBD1. The length of the CDR3 is 15 residues. Trimming removed 10 bases from V and 1 base from J; junction bases left unmatched: 10. Looked up from germline, CDR1 is SEHNR and CDR2 is FQNEAQ (reference sequence).

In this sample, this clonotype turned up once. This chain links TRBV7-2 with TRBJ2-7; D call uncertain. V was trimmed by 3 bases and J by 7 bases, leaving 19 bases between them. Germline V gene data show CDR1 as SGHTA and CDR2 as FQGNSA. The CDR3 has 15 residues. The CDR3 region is CASSLYSSSRMEQYF. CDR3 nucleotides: TGTGCCAGCAGCTTGTATAGCTCGAGTAGGATGGAGCAGTACTTC.